The present TCR beta chain was sequenced within a study of metastatic and nonmetastatic thyroid tumors. Study background: Malignant thyroid and benign thyroid patients provided blood and tumor or nodule tissue whose repertoires were compared.

The CDR3 loop spans 13 amino acids. From germline, CDR1 is MNHEY and CDR2 SMNVEV (reference sequence). V lost 6 bases, J lost 5 bases, and 11 bases lay in between. As regards this clone: The antigen remains unidentified.

How the authors handled the data: CDR3 was compared across clinicopathological groups, and the resulting differences were used to build a distant-metastasis classifier for papillary thyroid cancer. TCRdb reanalyzed the PCR reads with MiXCR. These V and J calls derive from TCRdb rather than the authors' analysis. The sample holds under 8,000 clones, roughly 27% seen once. All patients were treatment-naive before thyroid surgery. Broader study findings: As reported, TCR beta diversity in blood and tumor was significantly higher in malignant thyroid tumors than in benign nodules.

The chain links TRBV27 to TRBJ2-1; D unclear. The receptor was isolated from a male donor with papillary thyroid cancer or a benign thyroid nodule (not recorded which). Some clones in this sample may be carry-over from other donors' samples. Source material: adjacent normal tissue. CDR3: CASSLRSNNEQFF. CDR3 DNA: TGTGCCAGCAGCCTACGGTCCAACAATGAGCAGTTCTTC.